The sequence of this T cell receptor (beta chain) was determined in a study of OX40 agonist ivuxolimab in advanced cancers. Study context: Every 2 weeks, patients received ivuxolimab intravenously, dosed at 0.01 to 10 mg/kg.

About this clone: Its antigen is still unknown.

Blood draws occurred at baseline, cycle 4 day 1, and cycle 7 day 1. In germline, CDR1 is LGHNA, CDR2 YNFKEQ. CDR3 length: 13 residues. V was clipped by 5 bases and J by 8 bases, with 13 bases between them. TCRdb's table, derived via immunoSEQ multiplex PCR, lists solely in-frame clones and lacks some. The sample has under 85,000 clones, 88% seen once. Notes on the study in general: Those patients achieving a partial response at 0.1-3.0 mg/kg showed among the lowest clonal expansion. In the 0.1 to 3.0 mg/kg range, CD4+ and CD8+ blood T cells had expanded clonally by week 6.

This sequence originates from an adult with an advanced solid tumor such as melanoma, head and neck, liver or kidney cancer. The specimen comprised CD4+ or CD8+ T cells sorted from blood, sampled in a trial of the OX40 agonist ivuxolimab. This chain connects TRBV4-2 to TRBJ1-5; D is uncertain. The CDR3 DNA reads TGTGCCAGCAGCTTGACCGAGAAGGAGCCCCAGCATTTT. As protein: CASSLTEKEPQHF.